These T cell receptor beta chains were read from a single sample in a study of cytomegalovirus exposure and HLA in healthy donors. Profiling relied on immunoSEQ multiplex PCR, and the TCRdb table lists in-frame clones only, not all of them. The sample yields around 170,000 clones, around 78% seen once. Sequenced sample: PBMCs. The receptors here all came from a middle-aged woman in good health and CMV-seropositive. Both conserved end residues are part of each CDR3. A D gene is named only where the DNA matches it firmly. The size entry is marked missing in some rows and otherwise reads once, few, many or a size class.

abundance	d_gene	v_gene	j_gene	CDR3nt	CDR3aa
NA	TRBD1	TRBV19	TRBJ1-5	TGTGCCAGTAGTACTCCTACAGGGGCGCGCCAGCCCCAGCATTTT	CASSTPTGARQPQHF
NA	TRBD1	TRBV5-5	TRBJ1-5	TGTGCCAGCAGCAGGACAGGGGACAACACTCAGCCCCAGCATTTT	CASSRTGDNTQPQHF
NA	TRBD1	TRBV5-1	TRBJ2-1	TGCGCCAGCAGCCGCGACAGGGGAAACAATGAGCAGTTCTTC	CASSRDRGNNEQFF
NA	NA	TRBV29-1	TRBJ1-5	TGCAGCGTTGATTTAGGGGGTAATCAGCCCCAGCATTTT	CSVDLGGNQPQHF
NA	TRBD2	TRBV5-4	TRBJ2-1	TGTGCCAGCAGCCAACCTGGGGCGGGGGGGTTCAATGAGCAGTTCTTC	CASSQPGAGGFNEQFF
NA	NA	TRBV5-1	TRBJ1-1	TGCGCCAGCAGCCCAGGGTTGGGGGGAGAGGGGACTGAAGCTTTCTTT	CASSPGLGGEGTEAFF
NA	NA	TRBV7-9	TRBJ2-7	TGTTCCAGCAGCTTAGCGAGCAGGGATCGGGAGAAGCAGTACTTC	CSSSLASRDREKQYF
NA	NA	TRBV5-6	TRBJ2-3	TGTGCCAGCAGCTTCCGGGGGGCCGGCACAGATACGCAGTATTTT	CASSFRGAGTDTQYF
NA	NA	TRBV7-3	TRBJ1-1	TGTGCCAGCAGCGCCATGGGAGGCACTGAAGCTTTCTTT	CASSAMGGTEAFF
NA	NA	TRBV4-2	TRBJ1-1	TGTGCCAGCAACCAACGGTCAATTACGGACACTGAAGCTTTCTTT	CASNQRSITDTEAFF
NA	TRBD1	TRBV28	TRBJ1-6	TGTGCCAGCAGTTTTTCGGGGACAGGAGGGAATTCACCCCTCCACTTT	CASSFSGTGGNSPLHF
NA	TRBD1	TRBV20-1	TRBJ1-2	TGCAGTGCCCAAAGGGACAGGAGCTACACCTTC	CSAQRDRSYTF
NA	NA	TRBV6-5	TRBJ2-2	TGTGCCAGCACTTTTGCCGGGTCCGGGGAGCTGTTTTTT	CASTFAGSGELFF
NA	NA	TRBV4-1	TRBJ2-5	TGCGCCAGCAGCCAAGAAAGCAGCCTGGAGCAGTACTTC	CASSQESSLEQYF
NA	NA	TRBV6-6	TRBJ1-5	TGTGCCAGCAGTTACAGTAGAGATCAGCCCCAGCATTTT	CASSYSRDQPQHF
NA	TRBD1	TRBV5-6	TRBJ1-3	TGTGCCAGCAGCTTGTGGGTAAGGGACAGTGGCCGAAACACCATATATTTT	CASSLWVRDSGRNTIYF
once	NA	TRBV5-1	TRBJ1-4	TGCGCCAGCAGCCCGGAGGCTCAGGGAGGGGAAAAACTGTTTTTT	CASSPEAQGGEKLFF
NA	NA	TRBV25-1	TRBJ2-3	TGTGCCAGCAGTGAACCCCATCCGGCAGATACGCAGTATTTT	CASSEPHPADTQYF
NA	NA	TRBV10-3	TRBJ1-3	TGTGCCATCACGGAGGACGGTGTCACCATATATTTT	CAITEDGVTIYF
NA	TRBD2	TRBV5-1	TRBJ2-1	TGCGCCAGCAGTACTAGCGGGGAATACAATGAGCAGTTCTTC	CASSTSGEYNEQFF
NA	TRBD2	TRBV30	TRBJ2-5	TGTGCCTGGACTAGCGGCCAAGAGACCCAGTACTTC	CAWTSGQETQYF
NA	NA	TRBV6-6	TRBJ1-1	TGTGCCAGCTGGCGGGGGAACACTGAAGCTTTCTTT	CASWRGNTEAFF
medium-sized	NA	TRBV5-8	TRBJ2-7	TGTGCCAGCATCCGGACAGCAACTTACGAGCAGTACTTC	CASIRTATYEQYF
NA	TRBD1	TRBV6-1	TRBJ1-6	TGTGCCAGCATCCTGACAGGGTGGAATTCACCCCTCCACTTT	CASILTGWNSPLHF
NA	TRBD1	TRBV7-3	TRBJ2-7	TGTGCCAGCAGCCCCCTCGGACAGGGAGGCGACTACGAGCAGTACTTC	CASSPLGQGGDYEQYF
NA	TRBD1	TRBV28	TRBJ1-1	TGTGCCAGCAGGGCCACAGGGGGCCAGGGCACTGAAGCTTTCTTT	CASRATGGQGTEAFF
NA	NA	TRBV9	TRBJ2-7	TGTGCCAGCAGCCCTCATGACAGGACCTACGAGCAGTACTTC	CASSPHDRTYEQYF
NA	TRBD1	TRBV28	TRBJ1-4	TGTGCCAGCAGTTTATTGGGACAGTCTAATGAAAAACTGTTTTTT	CASSLLGQSNEKLFF
NA	TRBD1	TRBV5-1	TRBJ2-7	TGCGCCAGCAGCTGGGGGACAGGGGGCTCCTACGAGCAGTACTTC	CASSWGTGGSYEQYF
NA	NA	TRBV11-2	TRBJ1-2	TGTGCCAGCAACTACCGGGACGCTAGTCGGGGGGGCTACACCTTC	CASNYRDASRGGYTF
NA	NA	TRBV30	TRBJ1-1	TGTGCCTGGAGTACTCTGGGGAGGGGAGCTTTCTTT	CAWSTLGRGAFF
NA	TRBD1	TRBV9	TRBJ2-2	TGTGCCAGCAGCTCCGACAGGGGTACGTTCACCGGGGAGCTGTTTTTT	CASSSDRGTFTGELFF
NA	TRBD1	TRBV5-1	TRBJ2-6	TGCGCCAGCAGCACCCTGGACAGGTCTGGGGCCAACGGCCTGACTTTC	CASSTLDRSGANGLTF